This TCR beta chain was sequenced during a study of T cell repertoires in cytomegalovirus infection. Study in general: Matching HLA type and CMV infection were both indicated by public TCR beta signatures.

The V end was cut by 4 bases, the J end by 5 bases, with 12 bases between. Germline V gives CDR1 SGHRS, CDR2 YFSETQ. The CDR3 length is 13 residues. TCRdb re-called the reads through MiXCR, storing one row per CDR3 protein. This sample carries some 270,000 distinct CDR3 sequences, 20% to 25% of them seen once, and the ten largest clones take approximately 19%. This clonotype has only a few counts. Its matching antigen is unknown. Study-wide findings and caveats: HLA-C-restricted TCR beta clonotypes specific for CMV led the ex vivo response.

The chain employs TRBV5-1 and TRBJ1-1; no clear D. The input for sequencing was cultured PBMCs, taken from culture after CMV antigen stimulation. This clonotype was obtained from a human donor in good health (CMV status not recorded). Some clones in this sample may be carry-over from other donors' samples. The CDR3 loop reads CASSAEGYTEAFF. CDR3 in DNA: TGCGCCAGCAGCGCTGAAGGATATACTGAAGCTTTCTTT.